This TCR beta chain was retrieved from a study of persistence of HIV-infected CD4 T cells. The immunoSEQ assay was version 4, run in survey mode. The data were produced by immunoSEQ multiplex PCR, yet TCRdb's version contains in-frame clones alone and is incomplete. The sample holds approximately 40,000 clones; about 80% are singletons and the top ten take around 14%. Comment on this clone: Antigen unknown.

Germline loops: CDR1 SGDLS, CDR2 YYNGEE. The CDR3 extends over 14 amino acids. V was pared by 2 bases and J by 1 base, with 9 bases between. Overlapping HIV-1 Gag 15-mer peptides at approximately 0.91 ug per peptide per mL were used. CD40L/CD69 double-negative CD45RO-high memory CD4+ T cells were collected. The source was CD4+ T cells sorted from PBMCs after roughly 18-hour stimulation, collected from a patient who received antiretroviral therapy. The receptor comes from an adult man with HIV who was CMV-seropositive. The V and J genes are TRBV9 and TRBJ1-1; D ambiguous. CDR3 sequence (DNA): TGTGCCAGCAGCGTTCAGACGGGGAACACTGAAGCTTTCTTT. Amino acid sequence: CASSVQTGNTEAFF.